A selection of T cell receptor beta chains follows, all from one sample in a study of beta chain features in type 1 diabetes. Some clones are missing from TCRdb's copy, which holds only in-frame ones; the method was immunoSEQ multiplex PCR. In the table there are about 660,000 clones, more than 13% of which are singletons. The sample comprised naive CD4+ T cells from blood. The origin of the receptors is a young man with type 1 diabetes. Both conserved end residues are part of each CDR3. The D gene is left open where the match is weak. The size field is filled for only some rows; it gives once, few, many or a size class.

CDR3	DNA	size	V	D	J
CASSLGREQTQYF	TGTGCCAGCAGTTTAGGCAGGGAACAGACCCAGTACTTC	few	TRBV28	NA	TRBJ2-5
CAWEVYSGNTIYF	TGTGCCTGGGAGGTGTACTCTGGAAACACCATATATTTT	NA	TRBV30	NA	TRBJ1-3
CASRSSGAGGELFF	TGTGCCAGCAGGTCCAGCGGGGCGGGCGGGGAGCTGTTTTTT	NA	TRBV6-5	TRBD2	TRBJ2-2
CSVELTTGGTEAFF	TGCAGCGTTGAACTAACGACAGGGGGCACTGAAGCTTTCTTT	few	TRBV29-1	TRBD1	TRBJ1-1
CASSYSNRELFF	TGTGCCAGCAGTTACTCGAACAGGGAGCTGTTTTTT	few	TRBV6-5	NA	TRBJ2-2
CAWSVSAGGWETQYF	TGTGCCTGGAGTGTATCCGCCGGGGGCTGGGAGACCCAGTACTTC	few	TRBV30	NA	TRBJ2-5
CASSILAGGQETQYF	TGTGCCAGCAGTATCCTAGCGGGGGGCCAAGAGACCCAGTACTTC	NA	TRBV27	TRBD2	TRBJ2-5
CSVFGTGTNYGYTF	TGCAGCGTTTTCGGGACAGGGACTAACTATGGCTACACCTTC	NA	TRBV29-1	TRBD1	TRBJ1-2
CASSSPTGQGRETQYF	TGCGCCAGCAGCTCACCAACTGGACAGGGAAGGGAGACCCAGTACTTC	NA	TRBV5-1	TRBD1	TRBJ2-5
CASNQGMNTEAFF	TGTGCCAGCAACCAGGGGATGAACACTGAAGCTTTCTTT	few	TRBV6-6	NA	TRBJ1-1
CASSLRTGGKNIQYF	TGTGCCAGCAGCCTCAGGACAGGGGGCAAAAACATTCAGTACTTC	few	TRBV7-9	TRBD1	TRBJ2-4
CAWSVNTNYGYTF	TGTGCCTGGAGTGTAAATACTAACTATGGCTACACCTTC	NA	TRBV30	NA	TRBJ1-2
CASSPGTSGSTDTQYF	TGCGCCAGCAGCCCAGGGACTAGCGGGAGCACAGATACGCAGTATTTT	NA	TRBV4-1	TRBD2	TRBJ2-3
CASSPGASYNSPLHF	TGTGCCAGCAGCCCGGGCGCGTCCTATAATTCACCCCTCCACTTT	NA	TRBV9	NA	TRBJ1-6
CASSLSANRDTQYF	TGTGCCAGCAGTTTAAGCGCCAATCGAGATACGCAGTATTTT	NA	TRBV27	NA	TRBJ2-3
CASSQEGRGLYNEQFF	TGTGCCAGCAGCCAAGAAGGCAGGGGGCTCTACAATGAGCAGTTCTTC	NA	TRBV14	TRBD1	TRBJ2-1
CASREQGAYYGYTF	TGTGCCAGCAGAGAACAGGGGGCTTACTATGGCTACACCTTC	NA	TRBV6-5	TRBD1	TRBJ1-2
CASSQVLDPALAGLDTQYF	TGTGCCAGCAGCCAAGTCCTGGACCCGGCACTAGCGGGGTTAGATACGCAGTATTTT	NA	TRBV4-2	TRBD2	TRBJ2-3
CASSLGRTDTQYF	TGTGCCAGCAGCTTAGGGCGCACAGATACGCAGTATTTT	NA	TRBV13	NA	TRBJ2-3
CASILQGWNSPLHF	TGTGCCAGCATTTTACAGGGGTGGAATTCACCCCTCCACTTT	few	TRBV2	TRBD1	TRBJ1-6
CASSLLSNTEAFF	TGCGCCAGCAGCTTGTTGTCGAACACTGAAGCTTTCTTT	few	TRBV5-1	NA	TRBJ1-1
CAWTLSETQYF	TGTGCCTGGACCCTCTCCGAGACCCAGTACTTC	NA	TRBV30	NA	TRBJ2-5
CASSVALQNGYTF	TGTGCCAGCAGCGTAGCTCTTCAGAATGGCTACACCTTC	few	TRBV9	NA	TRBJ1-2
CASSSNSGGEKLFF	TGTGCCAGCAGCTCGAACAGCGGGGGTGAAAAACTGTTTTTT	few	TRBV5-6	NA	TRBJ1-4
CAISQKPYSNQPQHF	TGCGCCATCAGCCAAAAACCTTATAGCAATCAGCCCCAGCATTTT	NA	TRBV4-3	NA	TRBJ1-5
CSVSQTNEKLFF	TGCAGCGTTAGTCAGACTAATGAAAAACTGTTTTTT	NA	TRBV29-1	NA	TRBJ1-4
CASSLATNPRDIGELFF	TGTGCCAGCAGCTTGGCCACTAATCCCCGGGACATCGGGGAGCTGTTTTTT	few	TRBV5-6	NA	TRBJ2-2
CAWSGAGAVTTNEKLFF	TGTGCCTGGAGTGGAGCCGGGGCTGTAACAACTAATGAAAAACTGTTTTTT	NA	TRBV30	NA	TRBJ1-4
CASSELLTDTQYF	TGTGCCAGCAGCGAGTTGCTCACAGATACGCAGTATTTT	NA	TRBV9	NA	TRBJ2-3
CASSLYRGPLRALHF	TGTGCCAGCAGTTTATACAGGGGGCCCCTTAGGGCCCTCCACTTT	NA	TRBV28	TRBD1	TRBJ1-6
CASSSEGLAGETQYF	TGTGCCAGCAGCTCCGAGGGGCTAGCAGGAGAGACCCAGTACTTC	few	TRBV11-2	NA	TRBJ2-5
CASSGKNTEAFF	TGTGCCAGCAGCGGGAAGAACACTGAAGCTTTCTTT	few	TRBV9	NA	TRBJ1-1
CASSLVRGSYEQYF	TGTGCCAGCAGCTTAGTGCGGGGCTCCTACGAGCAGTACTTC	few	TRBV7-9	NA	TRBJ2-7
CASSYRGRTAYSGANVLTF	TGTGCCAGCAGCTACCGGGGGCGGACAGCTTATTCTGGGGCCAACGTCCTGACTTTC	few	TRBV7-9	NA	TRBJ2-6
CAISGLKGRWEQYF	TGTGCCATCAGCGGACTTAAGGGGAGGTGGGAGCAGTACTTC	few	TRBV10-3	NA	TRBJ2-7
CASSLTSNQPQHF	TGTGCCAGCAGCTTAACCTCAAATCAGCCCCAGCATTTT	NA	TRBV7-3	NA	TRBJ1-5
CASSSPGTRGNELFF	TGTGCCAGCAGCTCTCCCGGGACTCGGGGCAATGAGCTTTTCTTC	few	TRBV7-2	NA	TRBJ2-1
CASSFTGVTEAFF	TGTGCCAGCAGTTTTACAGGGGTCACTGAAGCTTTCTTT	few	TRBV28	TRBD1	TRBJ1-1
CASSLGQSLNTEAFF	TGCGCCAGCAGCTTGGGACAGTCCCTGAACACTGAAGCTTTCTTT	NA	TRBV5-1	NA	TRBJ1-1
CASSLWSGGKGYTF	TGTGCCAGCAGTTTATGGAGCGGGGGGAAAGGCTACACCTTC	NA	TRBV28	NA	TRBJ1-2
CASSLRGTGLDEQFF	TGTGCCAGCAGCCTCAGGGGGACAGGGTTGGATGAGCAGTTCTTC	few	TRBV9	TRBD1	TRBJ2-1
CASSLAIGEQYF	TGCGCCAGCAGCTTGGCCATTGGAGAGCAGTACTTC	NA	TRBV5-1	NA	TRBJ2-7
CASSQASLAGGPYEQYF	TGTGCCAGCAGCCAAGCTTCACTAGCGGGGGGGCCCTACGAGCAGTACTTC	few	TRBV4-2	TRBD2	TRBJ2-7
CASSLDRSGTGELFF	TGTGCCAGCAGCTTAGATCGGAGTGGCACCGGGGAGCTGTTTTTT	NA	TRBV7-2	NA	TRBJ2-2
CASSSGQVRVYSNQPQHF	TGTGCCAGCAGCTCCGGACAGGTGCGAGTTTATAGCAATCAGCCCCAGCATTTT	few	TRBV5-4	TRBD1	TRBJ1-5
CAIALSNLYNEQFF	TGTGCCATCGCGCTATCAAACCTGTACAATGAGCAGTTCTTC	few	TRBV10-3	NA	TRBJ2-1
CASSLAPSQGNYGYTF	TGTGCCAGCAGTTTAGCCCCCTCACAGGGTAACTATGGCTACACCTTC	NA	TRBV27	NA	TRBJ1-2
CASSSRLQETQYF	TGTGCCAGCAGTTCTAGGCTCCAAGAGACCCAGTACTTC	NA	TRBV5-4	NA	TRBJ2-5
CASSLGRVNEQYF	TGTGCCAGCTCACTAGGACGGGTGAACGAGCAGTACTTC	few	TRBV18	NA	TRBJ2-7
CSVSGNQETQYF	TGCAGCGTTTCCGGGAACCAAGAGACCCAGTACTTC	NA	TRBV29-1	NA	TRBJ2-5
CASSAGTGRTDTQYF	TGTGCCAGCAGCGCAGGGACAGGACGCACAGATACGCAGTATTTT	NA	TRBV7-9	TRBD1	TRBJ2-3
CAWSSTGRSYTF	TGTGCCTGGAGTTCAACCGGAAGGAGCTACACCTTC	few	TRBV30	NA	TRBJ1-2